A selection of T cell receptor beta chains follows, all from one sample in a study of T cell changes during pregnancy in multiple sclerosis. The assay was immunoSEQ multiplex PCR, and TCRdb's table has in-frame clones only and misses some. The sample lists more than 75,000 clones, 90% to 95% occurring once. The sequences come from peripheral blood, collected in the first trimester of pregnancy. These receptors all come from a female donor with multiple sclerosis, enrolled in a pregnancy study. CDR3s include the opening cysteine and the closing phenylalanine or tryptophan. Fields, in order: CDR3 DNA, CDR3 protein, V gene, J gene, clone size, D gene. D genes are given only for firm matches. Size is stated for part of the rows, as once, few or many counts, or as a class when the clone is expanded.

TGTGCCAGCAGTTTGGGCCTTTATAATGAAAAACTGTTTTTT,CASSLGLYNEKLFF,TRBV6-5,TRBJ1-4,-,-
TGTGCCACCAGCAGAGAGGCAGGGCGGAGGAACACCGGGGAGCTGTTTTTT,CATSREAGRRNTGELFF,TRBV15,TRBJ2-2,-,-
TGTGCCAGTACCTGGGGACTAGCGGGAGGGCCGATTATTTCCGGGGAGCTGTTTTTT,CASTWGLAGGPIISGELFF,TRBV19,TRBJ2-2,-,TRBD2
TGTGCCAGCAGCTTAGCCACAACGGGAAATCAGCCCCAGCATTTT,CASSLATTGNQPQHF,TRBV7-2,TRBJ1-5,-,-
TGTGCCAGCAAGGTAACAGGGCCCACCAAGGCGCTGTTTTTT,CASKVTGPTKALFF,TRBV2,TRBJ2-2,-,-
TGTGCCAGCAGCTTATTGGTCCGGGAGACCCAGTACTTC,CASSLLVRETQYF,TRBV7-6,TRBJ2-5,-,-
TGTGCCAGCAGTCCGTCGACAAGTACCATATATTTT,CASSPSTSTIYF,TRBV28,TRBJ1-3,-,-
TGTGCCAGCAGTTACGAGGGCGGCAGAAACTACGAGCAGTACTTC,CASSYEGGRNYEQYF,TRBV6-5,TRBJ2-7,-,-
TGTGCCAGCAGCCCGCAGGTGAACACTGAAGCTTTCTTT,CASSPQVNTEAFF,TRBV2,TRBJ1-1,-,-
TGTGCCAGCAGCGCACAGGTTAGCGGGGCGGATACGCAGTATTTT,CASSAQVSGADTQYF,TRBV9,TRBJ2-3,-,TRBD2
TGTGCCAGTAGCCCCCCCGGTCGGGACAGGGGGCGCCTAGGGGAGCTGTTTTTT,CASSPPGRDRGRLGELFF,TRBV19,TRBJ2-2,-,TRBD1
TGCGCCAGCAGCCTTCGGGACTACCGAATTTCGAACTCCTACAATGAGCAGTTCTTC,CASSLRDYRISNSYNEQFF,TRBV4-3,TRBJ2-1,-,TRBD2
TGCAGTGCCAAAAAAACAGATGAAGCTTTCTTT,CSAKKTDEAFF,TRBV20-1,TRBJ1-1,-,-
TGTGCCAGCAGTGAAGTGACAGGGGGATCTCAGCCCCAGCATTTT,CASSEVTGGSQPQHF,TRBV2,TRBJ1-5,-,TRBD1
TGTGCCAGCAGTGAAATCCTAGCGGGTGCAGATACGCAGTATTTT,CASSEILAGADTQYF,TRBV6-1,TRBJ2-3,-,TRBD2
TGTGCCAGCAGTTATCCGGGAGGACAGCCCCAGCATTTT,CASSYPGGQPQHF,TRBV6-6,TRBJ1-5,-,-
TGTGCCAGTACTTCGCGCAGCGAGATCAACACCGGGGAGCTGTTTTTT,CASTSRSEINTGELFF,TRBV19,TRBJ2-2,-,-
TGCGCCAGCAGCTTAACAGGGTCGGTGAATCAGCCCCAGCATTTT,CASSLTGSVNQPQHF,TRBV5-1,TRBJ1-5,-,-
TGCAGCGTTGGGGACAGGGCAGGGGGGGGGTTCTTC,CSVGDRAGGGFF,TRBV29-1,TRBJ2-1,-,TRBD1
TGTGCCAGCAGCGTCCAGGGGGCGCCTGGAAACACCATATATTTT,CASSVQGAPGNTIYF,TRBV9,TRBJ1-3,-,TRBD1
TGTGCCATCAGTGTAGCGGGAGGGCAGTACGAGCAGTACTTT,CAISVAGGQYEQYF,TRBV10-3,TRBJ2-7,-,TRBD2
TGTGCCAGCAGCTCTCAGACCTATAATTCACCCCTCCACTTT,CASSSQTYNSPLHF,TRBV5-5,TRBJ1-6,-,-
TGTGCCAGCAGCTCCCGGGGGGAAAAACTGTTTTTT,CASSSRGEKLFF,TRBV7-2,TRBJ1-4,-,-
TGCGCCAGCAGCCGCCCGGGACTAGCCGTCGATGAGCAGTTCTTC,CASSRPGLAVDEQFF,TRBV5-1,TRBJ2-1,-,TRBD2
TGTGCCAGTAGGAGTACGAGAGAAGCTTTCTTT,CASRSTREAFF,TRBV19,TRBJ1-1,-,-
TGCGCCAGCAGCCAAGGGGGGGGTAGAGCTTTCTTT,CASSQGGGRAFF,TRBV4-3,TRBJ1-1,-,-
TGTGCCAGTAGTATAGACAGGGGAGCCAACGTCCTGACTTTC,CASSIDRGANVLTF,TRBV19,TRBJ2-6,-,-
TGTGCCAGCAGCTCCCCCGCTGGCCAGGGATGGACCGGGGAGCTGTTTTTT,CASSSPAGQGWTGELFF,TRBV7-3,TRBJ2-2,-,-
TGTGCCAGCAGCTTTCCGACTAGCGGGGGAGATGATGGCACAGATACGCAGTATTTT,CASSFPTSGGDDGTDTQYF,TRBV7-6,TRBJ2-3,-,TRBD2
TGCGCCAGCAGCCAAGGAGGCAGGGCGGAGACCCAGTACTTC,CASSQGGRAETQYF,TRBV4-1,TRBJ2-5,-,-
TGTGCCAGCAGTGTGTGGCAGGGGACTGAAGCTTTCTTT,CASSVWQGTEAFF,TRBV2,TRBJ1-1,-,-
TGTGCCAGCAGACCCGGGGGGAGGGCGAACACCGGGGAGCTGTTTTTT,CASRPGGRANTGELFF,TRBV5-4,TRBJ2-2,-,TRBD2
TGTGCCAGCAGCTCATTGGCGCCGGGACAGGGTTGGGAAAAACTGTTTTTT,CASSSLAPGQGWEKLFF,TRBV21-1,TRBJ1-4,once,-
TGTGCCAGCAGCGGCGGAGGGAGGGGTCGAAACACCATATATTTT,CASSGGGRGRNTIYF,TRBV7-9,TRBJ1-3,-,-
TGTGCCAGCAGTGAGGGGCGGACCCAGTACTTC,CASSEGRTQYF,TRBV2,TRBJ2-5,-,-
TGTGCCAGCAGCTTTAGACAATCGGGGGAGCTGTTTTTT,CASSFRQSGELFF,TRBV5-6,TRBJ2-2,-,-
TGCGCCAGCAGCCAAGGCGGCAGCAGCACAGATACGCAGTATTTT,CASSQGGSSTDTQYF,TRBV4-1,TRBJ2-3,-,-
TGTGCCAGCAGCTTACGGCTAGCGGGGGGGAAAGATACGCAGTATTTT,CASSLRLAGGKDTQYF,TRBV7-2,TRBJ2-3,once,TRBD2
TGTGCCAGCAGCTGGGAGGGGTACGAGCAGTACTTC,CASSWEGYEQYF,TRBV7-8,TRBJ2-7,-,TRBD2
TGCGCCAGTTACAGGGTTCAGCCCCAGCATTTT,CASYRVQPQHF,TRBV10-1,TRBJ1-5,-,-
TGTGCCAGCAGTGAGGCGGAGGTAACCTATGGCTACACCTTC,CASSEAEVTYGYTF,TRBV25-1,TRBJ1-2,-,-
TGTGCCAGCAGCCTGCCGACAGTCCAAGAGACCCAGTACTTC,CASSLPTVQETQYF,TRBV5-4,TRBJ2-5,once,-
TGTGCCAGCAGCCAAGCGGGGGGGCCACACAATGAGCAGTTCTTC,CASSQAGGPHNEQFF,TRBV7-2,TRBJ2-1,-,TRBD2
TGTGCTAGTGGTTCCGGACAGGGTCCAGGGGTCTTC,CASGSGQGPGVF,TRBV12-5,TRBJ2-1,-,TRBD1
TGTGCCAGCAGCTTTACAGGGGAGGAAGCTTTCTTT,CASSFTGEEAFF,TRBV11-2,TRBJ1-1,-,TRBD1